The 27 T cell receptor beta chains listed next were all sequenced from one sample in a study of shared clonotypes between healthy human individuals. Repertoires were generated with immunoSEQ multiplex PCR, while TCRdb's copy carries only in-frame clones and drops some. The data contain 850,000 to 1,200,000 clones, about three quarters of them singletons. Specimen: memory CD4+ T cells sorted from blood. Subset described: CD45RA-negative fraction. These TCRs come from a man in his late teens or twenties in good health.

This clone was seen a single time. The chain employs TRBV10-2 and TRBJ2-1; 12 bases line up with TRBD2. The J segment lost 6 bases and the V segment lost 7 bases, leaving 7 bases of the junction unmatched. The CDR3 length is 15 residues. The germline V gene encodes CDR1 WSHSY and CDR2 SAAADI. CDR3 DNA: TGCGCCAGCACCTTGACTAGCGGGAGTACCAATGAGCAGTTCTTC. Translated: CASTLTSGSTNEQFF.

The rearrangement joins TRBV6-1 to TRBJ2-2; D uncertain. Trimming removed 5 bases from V and 0 bases from J, with 13 bases in between. The germline V gene encodes CDR1 MNHNS and CDR2 SASEGT. The CDR3 covers 16 residues. The CDR3 sequence is CASSKEPDANTGELFF. For the CDR3, the DNA is TGTGCCAGCAGTAAAGAGCCGGACGCGAACACCGGGGAGCTGTTTTTT.

V gene TRBV2 combines with J gene TRBJ1-2; D may be TRBD1 (5 bases). The CDR3 is 15 amino acids. V was pared by 5 bases and J by 7 bases, with 20 bases between. The germline V gene has CDR1 SNHLY and CDR2 FYNNEI. The CDR3 sequence is CASSRSQGAQGGYTF. CDR3 nucleotides: TGTGCCAGCAGTCGGAGCCAGGGTGCTCAGGGTGGCTACACCTTC.

The chain is built from TRBV10-3 and TRBJ2-5; D not resolved. V was shortened by 3 bases and J by 10 bases, with 9 bases between the two germline ends. Germline V gives CDR1 ENHRY, CDR2 SYGVKD. This CDR3 region has 11 residues. CDR3 bases: TGTGCCATCAGTGACGGATACGGCCAGTACTTC. This translates into CAISDGYGQYF.

The table lists this clone with a few counts. This chain uses TRBV5-1 with TRBJ1-2; maybe TRBD1 (5 bases). From germline, CDR1 is SGHRS and CDR2 YFSETQ. V was shortened by 4 bases and J by 1 base, with 8 bases between the two germline ends. This CDR3 spans 13 amino acids. The CDR3 DNA sequence: TGCGCCAGCAGCCAAGACAGTAACTATGGCTACACCTTC. It yields the protein CASSQDSNYGYTF.

V is TRBV14 and J is TRBJ1-3; D remains ambiguous. CDR1 and CDR2 from the germline V gene are SGHDN and FVKESK. CDR3 length equals 13 residues. Trimming took 0 bases from V and 4 from J, leaving 4 bases between them. The CDR3: CASSQDGGNTIYF. The CDR3 DNA reads as TGTGCCAGCAGCCAAGATGGCGGAAACACCATATATTTT.

The V and J genes are TRBV18 and TRBJ2-3; unclear D gene. Trimming removed 6 bases from V and 3 bases from J, with 10 bases in between. This CDR3 region has 13 residues. CDR1 KGHSH and CDR2 LQKENI come from the germline V gene. This CDR3 reads CASSYRETDTQYF. CDR3 nucleotide sequence: TGTGCCAGCTCCTATCGAGAAACAGATACGCAGTATTTT. The full variable domain, with the rest looked up from reference TRBV18 and TRBJ2-3, is NAGVMQNPRHLVRRRGQEARLRCSPMKGHSHVYWYRQLPEEGLKFMVYLQKENIIDESGMPKERFSAEFPKEGPSILRIQQVVRGDSAAYFCASSYRETDTQYFGPGTRLTVL.

The chain links TRBV5-1 to TRBJ1-1; tentative D call: TRBD1 (5 bases). V was clipped by 3 bases and J by 2 bases, with 17 bases between them. CDR1 is SGHRS and CDR2 is YFSETQ in the germline V gene. The CDR3 covers 16 residues. The CDR3 loop reads CASSSYTGTSNTEAFF. The CDR3 nucleotides read TGCGCCAGCAGCTCGTATACCGGGACCTCCAACACTGAAGCTTTCTTT.

The rearrangement links TRBV6-1 to TRBJ1-5; D ambiguous. V was cut by 6 bases and J by 7 bases, with 10 bases left in between. Germline CDR1 reads MNHNS; CDR2 reads SASEGT. CDR3 size: 12 residues. The CDR3 region is CASRAGSQPQHF. The CDR3 nucleotides are TGTGCCAGCAGAGCGGGGAGCCAGCCCCAGCATTTT.

The V call is TRBV11-3, the J call TRBJ2-3; 11 positions agree with TRBD2. CDR3 size: 15 residues. Germline CDR1 is SGHNT and CDR2 is YENEEA. V trimming: 3 bases; J trimming: 5 bases; junction bases outside the gene matches: 4. CDR3 DNA: TGTGCCAGCAGCTTGTTTAGCGGGGGGGGAGATACGCAGTATTTT. Encoded protein: CASSLFSGGGDTQYF.

Concerning this clone itself: Other DNA sequences of this sample code for an identical CDR3. This chain joins TRBV5-4 and TRBJ1-3; no clear D gene. The germline CDR1 and CDR2 sequences are SGHNT and YYREEE (reference sequence). Trimming stripped 0 bases from V and 0 bases from J, with 7 bases between. This CDR3 is built from 15 residues. In DNA, the CDR3 is TGTGCCAGCAGCTTGGGGAGTGGCTCTGGAAACACCATATATTTT. Protein: CASSLGSGSGNTIYF.

The chain employs TRBV5-4 and TRBJ2-5; no clear D. This CDR3 comprises 14 residues. Per the germline V gene, CDR1 is SGHNT and CDR2 is YYREEE (reference sequence). Trimming left V 5 bases short and J 11 bases short, with 22 bases between. CDR3: CASRWSDHPGEQYF. In DNA form, the CDR3 reads TGTGCCAGCAGATGGTCGGATCACCCGGGTGAGCAGTACTTC.

V gene TRBV4-1 combines with J gene TRBJ2-3; 9 nucleotides agree with TRBD2. Trimming cost V 0 bases and J 6 bases; bases outside gene matches: 7. In germline, CDR1 is MGHRA, CDR2 YSYEKL. The CDR3 has 16 amino acids. CDR3 in amino acids: CASSQDVAGEWDTQYF. The CDR3 coding sequence is TGCGCCAGCAGCCAAGATGTAGCGGGGGAGTGGGATACGCAGTATTTT.

The V call is TRBV6-1, the J call TRBJ1-3; D not certain. Germline CDR1 and CDR2: MNHNS and SASEGT. Trimming took 2 bases from V and 6 from J, leaving 14 bases between them. This CDR3 has 15 residues. In nucleotides, the CDR3 is TGTGCCAGCAGTGAATCGAGACGAGAAGAAAACACCATATATTTT. Its translation: CASSESRREENTIYF.

This chain links TRBV4-3 with TRBJ2-5; the D gene is possibly TRBD2 (5 bases). The CDR3 extends over 15 amino acids. V was pared by 1 base and J by 6 bases, with 15 bases between. Germline CDR1 is LGHNA and CDR2 is YSLEER. CDR3 sequence reads: CASSQGKSGIKTQYF. The CDR3, as DNA: TGCGCCAGCAGCCAAGGGAAAAGCGGAATAAAGACCCAGTACTTC.

The chain employs TRBV5-1 and TRBJ1-1, with a possible D match to TRBD1 (5 bases). The V end lost 0 bases, the J end lost 2 bases, and 11 bases lay between the germline ends. The CDR3 has 15 residues. Germline V gene sequence: CDR1 SGHRS, CDR2 YFSETQ. CDR3 sequence: CASSLEGRINTEAFF. The CDR3 DNA reads as TGCGCCAGCAGCTTGGAGGGACGAATAAACACTGAAGCTTTCTTT.

The chain links TRBV7-9 to TRBJ1-6, with D unclear. Trimming cost V 2 bases and J 10 bases, with 9 bases left between them. Looked up from germline, CDR1 is SEHNR and CDR2 is FQNEAQ (reference sequence). The CDR3 has 13 amino acids. This chain's CDR3 is CASSLPTLSPLHF. In DNA form, the CDR3 reads TGTGCCAGCAGCTTACCCACGTTATCACCCCTCCACTTT. The full variable domain, its missing parts supplied by reference TRBV7-9 and TRBJ1-6, is DTGVSQNPRHKITKRGQNVTFRCDPISEHNRLYWYRQTLGQGPEFLTYFQNEAQLEKSRLLSDRFSAERPKGSFSTLEIQRTEQGDSAMYLCASSLPTLSPLHFGNGTRLTVT.

The count of this clone is one. The chain has TRBV30 and TRBJ2-7; 7 bases match TRBD1. Germline CDR1 reads GTSNPN; CDR2 reads SVGIG (reference sequence). V shed 5 bases and J 7 bases; nucleotides not matched to a gene: 17. The CDR3 covers 15 residues. The CDR3 sequence is CAWLPRDRFTLEQYF. CDR3 in DNA: TGTGCCTGGCTCCCCCGGGACAGATTTACTTTGGAGCAGTACTTC.

This rearrangement joins TRBV5-1 to TRBJ1-1, with D possibly TRBD1 on 6 matching bases. The CDR3 covers 16 residues. With 2 bases removed from V and 2 bases from J, the gap between germline ends came to 16 bases. The germline V gene has CDR1 SGHRS and CDR2 YFSETQ. The CDR3 bases are TGCGCCAGCAGCTTACAGGGCGGGGGGCTAAACACTGAAGCTTTCTTT. Protein: CASSLQGGGLNTEAFF.

V usage is TRBV6-5 and J usage is TRBJ1-2; D is unresolved. This CDR3 has 15 residues. Germline values: CDR1 MNHEY, CDR2 SVGAGI. With 4 bases removed from V and 3 bases from J, the gap between germline ends came to 15 bases. This CDR3 reads CASSLKGKRDYGYTF. The CDR3 region has the DNA TGTGCCAGCAGTTTAAAAGGGAAGAGGGACTATGGCTACACCTTC.

This chain joins TRBV2 and TRBJ2-5; TRBD2 is a possible D gene (5 bases). The end of the DNA fits TRBJ2-7 better, so the J call may be wrong. The CDR3 extends over 13 amino acids. Germline loops: CDR1 SNHLY, CDR2 FYNNEI. The chain's CDR3 is CASKGADSYEQYF. In DNA form, the CDR3 reads TGTGCCAGCAAGGGAGCGGACTCCTACGAGCAGTACTTC.

This sequence joins TRBV6-1 and TRBJ2-2; D gene uncertain. Trimming cost V 7 bases and J 1 base, with 4 bases left between them. CDR3 length equals 12 residues. The germline gives CDR1 MNHNS, CDR2 SASEGT. This CDR3 reads CASKRNTGELFF. CDR3 sequence (DNA): TGTGCCAGCAAGCGGAACACCGGGGAGCTGTTTTTT.

This clone came up once. V is TRBV11-2 and J is TRBJ1-2; D ambiguous. Per the germline V gene, CDR1 is SGHAT and CDR2 is FQNNGV. The CDR3 sequence is 12 residues long. With 4 bases removed from V and 7 bases from J, the gap between germline ends came to 10 bases. DNA of the CDR3: TGTGCCAGCAGCTCCGAAGGGCTTGGCTACACCTTC. It encodes CASSSEGLGYTF.

Remarks on this clone: The junction and the germline gene differ at one end; a read error may be behind it. This chain joins TRBV29-1 and TRBJ2-7, with a weak D call TRBD2 (6 bases). This CDR3 is 13 amino acids long. The V gene's germline CDR1 is SQVTM and CDR2 ANQGSEA. Written as DNA, the CDR3 is TGCAGCGTTGTCGAGGGGACTGTTTACGGGCAGTACTTC. Protein sequence: CSVVEGTVYGQYF.

The gene calls are TRBV2 and TRBJ2-1; D is ambiguous. Germline CDR1 and CDR2: SNHLY and FYNNEI. The CDR3 extends over 14 amino acids. V lost 2 bases to trimming and J lost 12 bases, with 17 bases between them. The CDR3 sequence: CASSERRAPPAQFF. DNA for the CDR3: TGTGCCAGCAGTGAAAGGCGCGCCCCCCCTGCGCAGTTCTTC.

This clone was picked up many times. This sequence joins TRBV10-2 and TRBJ1-1; no reliable D call. Germline-derived CDR1 and CDR2 are WSHSY and SAAADI. The V end lost 2 bases, the J end lost 3 bases, and 7 bases lay between the germline ends. This CDR3 region has 13 residues. The CDR3 loop is CASSERRHTEAFF. CDR3 sequence (DNA): TGCGCCAGCAGTGAGAGGCGACACACTGAAGCTTTCTTT.

This clone has only a few counts. The chain carries TRBV29-1 and TRBJ1-1; D gene uncertain. V was shortened by 0 bases and J by 6 bases, with 11 bases between the two germline ends. The CDR3 is 13 residues long. Germline V CDR1 and CDR2: SQVTM, ANQGSEA. CDR3: CSVEDPASSEAFF. The CDR3 region has the DNA TGCAGCGTTGAAGATCCGGCGAGTTCTGAAGCTTTCTTT.